The present T cell receptor (beta chain) was sequenced within a study of blood T cell repertoires in COVID-19. Study at large: Spain, Italy and the United States supplied samples that represented acute and convalescent COVID-19.

Original processing notes: Cell counts per sample came from amplifying reference gene primers. Sequenced by immunoSEQ multiplex PCR; TCRdb stores in-frame clones only, minus some. Clonal size and the V and J genes are those of that table, whereas D and trimming came from the DNA. The sample holds 45,000 to 70,000 clones, approximately 91% seen once. CDR1 is SGHVS and CDR2 is FQNEAQ in the germline V gene. Trimming pared 0 bases from V and 9 bases from J, leaving 12 bases between. CDR3 length equals 14 residues. The source is a woman in her fifties or sixties with active COVID-19. The specimen was peripheral blood. V gene TRBV7-8 combines with J gene TRBJ2-1; D might be TRBD1 (5 bases). CDR3 sequence (DNA): TGTGCCAGCAGCTTAGCTCCAGGGCCGACTGAGCAGTTCTTC. This gives the protein CASSLAPGPTEQFF.